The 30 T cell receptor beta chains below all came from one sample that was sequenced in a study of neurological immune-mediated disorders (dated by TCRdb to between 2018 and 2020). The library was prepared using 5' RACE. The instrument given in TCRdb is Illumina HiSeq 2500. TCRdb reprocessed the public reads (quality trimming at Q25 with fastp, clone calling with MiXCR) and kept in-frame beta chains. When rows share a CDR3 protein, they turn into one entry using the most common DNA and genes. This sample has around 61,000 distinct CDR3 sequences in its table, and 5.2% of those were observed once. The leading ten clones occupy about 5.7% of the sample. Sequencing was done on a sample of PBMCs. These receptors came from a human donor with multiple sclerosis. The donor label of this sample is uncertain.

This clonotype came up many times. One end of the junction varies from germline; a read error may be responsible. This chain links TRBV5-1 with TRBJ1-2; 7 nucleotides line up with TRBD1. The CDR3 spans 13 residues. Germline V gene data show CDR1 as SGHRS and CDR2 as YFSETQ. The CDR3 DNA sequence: TGCGCCAGCAGCTTGGATCCTCAGGGGGAATCTGTCTTC. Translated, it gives CASSLDPQGESVF. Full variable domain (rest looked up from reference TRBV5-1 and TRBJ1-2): KAGVTQTPRYLIKTRGQQVTLSCSPISGHRSVSWYQQTPGQGLQFLFEYFSETQRNKGNFPGRFSGRQFSNSRSEMNVSTLELGDSALYLCASSLDPQGESVFGSGTRLTVV.

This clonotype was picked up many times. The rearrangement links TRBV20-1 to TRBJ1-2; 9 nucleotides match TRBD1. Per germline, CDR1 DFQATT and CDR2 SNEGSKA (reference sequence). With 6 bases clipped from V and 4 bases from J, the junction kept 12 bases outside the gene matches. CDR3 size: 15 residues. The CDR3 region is CSAPHRGQGTYGYTF. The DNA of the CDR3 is TGCAGTGCCCCACATAGGGGACAGGGCACCTATGGCTACACCTTC.

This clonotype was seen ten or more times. The CDR3 coding sequence is TGTGCCAGCAGTTCGGAGGGGTTCACTGAAGCTTTCTTT. It specifies CASSSEGFTEAFF. The chain links TRBV6-5 to TRBJ1-1; D might be TRBD1 (5 bases). The CDR3 extends over 13 amino acids. Germline CDR1 is MNHEY and CDR2 is SVGAGI. The ends were cut back, 4 bases at V and 4 bases at J, with 10 bases in the middle.

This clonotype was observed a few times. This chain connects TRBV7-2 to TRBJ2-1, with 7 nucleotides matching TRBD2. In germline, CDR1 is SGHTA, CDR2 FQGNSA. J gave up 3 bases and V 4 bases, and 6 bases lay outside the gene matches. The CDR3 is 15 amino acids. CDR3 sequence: CASSSFGLVYNEQFF. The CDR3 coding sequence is TGTGCCAGCAGCTCCTTCGGACTAGTCTACAATGAGCAGTTCTTC.

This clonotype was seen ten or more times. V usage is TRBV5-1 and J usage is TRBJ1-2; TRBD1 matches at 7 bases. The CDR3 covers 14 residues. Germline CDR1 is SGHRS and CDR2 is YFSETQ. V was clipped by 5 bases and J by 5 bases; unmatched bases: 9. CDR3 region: CASRVPGTAYGYTF. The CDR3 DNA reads TGCGCCAGCAGGGTTCCCGGGACAGCATATGGCTACACCTTC.

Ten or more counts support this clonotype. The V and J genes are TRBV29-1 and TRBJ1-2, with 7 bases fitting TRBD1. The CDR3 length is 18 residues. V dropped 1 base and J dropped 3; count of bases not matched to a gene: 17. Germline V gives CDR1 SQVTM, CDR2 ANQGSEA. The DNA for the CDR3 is TGCAGCGTTGAAGTATTCCCTAGTAGGGGGCTGATTTACTATGGCTACACCTTC. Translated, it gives CSVEVFPSRGLIYYGYTF.

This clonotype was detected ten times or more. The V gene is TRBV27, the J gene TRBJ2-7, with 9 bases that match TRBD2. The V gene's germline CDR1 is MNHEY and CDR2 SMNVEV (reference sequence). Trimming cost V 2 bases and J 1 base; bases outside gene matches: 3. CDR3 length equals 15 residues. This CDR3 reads CASSLGLAGSYEQYF. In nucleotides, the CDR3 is TGTGCCAGCAGTTTAGGGCTAGCGGGATCCTACGAGCAGTACTTC.

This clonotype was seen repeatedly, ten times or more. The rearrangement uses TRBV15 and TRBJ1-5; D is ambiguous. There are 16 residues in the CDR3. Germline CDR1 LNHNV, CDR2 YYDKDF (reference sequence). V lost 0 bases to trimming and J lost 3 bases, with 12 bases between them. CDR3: CATSRDIRSLNQPQHF. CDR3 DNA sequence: TGTGCCACCAGCAGAGATATAAGGTCCCTCAATCAGCCCCAGCATTTT.

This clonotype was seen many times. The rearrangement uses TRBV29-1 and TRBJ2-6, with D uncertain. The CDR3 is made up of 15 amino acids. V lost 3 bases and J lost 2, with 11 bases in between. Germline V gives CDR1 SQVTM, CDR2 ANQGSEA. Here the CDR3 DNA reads TGCAGCGTTGACGGGCCCCAAACTGGGGCCAACGTCCTGACTTTC. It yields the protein CSVDGPQTGANVLTF.

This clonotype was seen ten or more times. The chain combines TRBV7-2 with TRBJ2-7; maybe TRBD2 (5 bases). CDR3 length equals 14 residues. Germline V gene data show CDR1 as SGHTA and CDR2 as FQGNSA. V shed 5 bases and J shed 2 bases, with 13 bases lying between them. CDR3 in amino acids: CASSITRIPYEQYF. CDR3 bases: TGTGCCAGCAGCATAACTAGAATTCCCTACGAGCAGTACTTC.

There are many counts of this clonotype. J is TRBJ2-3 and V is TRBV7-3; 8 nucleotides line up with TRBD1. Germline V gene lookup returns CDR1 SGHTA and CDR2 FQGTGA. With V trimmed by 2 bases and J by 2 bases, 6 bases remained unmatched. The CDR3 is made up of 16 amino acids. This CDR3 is CASSLGTGINTDTQYF. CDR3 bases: TGTGCCAGCAGCTTAGGGACAGGAATTAACACAGATACGCAGTATTTT. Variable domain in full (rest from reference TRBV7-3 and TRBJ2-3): GAGVSQTPSNKVTEKGKYVELRCDPISGHTALYWYRQSLGQGPEFLIYFQGTGAADDSGLPNDRFFAVRPEGSVSTLKIQRTERGDSAVYLCASSLGTGINTDTQYFGPGTRLTVL.

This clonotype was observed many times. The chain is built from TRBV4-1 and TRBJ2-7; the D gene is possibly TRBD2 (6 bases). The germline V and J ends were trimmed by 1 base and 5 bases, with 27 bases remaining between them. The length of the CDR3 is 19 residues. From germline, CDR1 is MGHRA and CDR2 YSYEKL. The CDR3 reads CASSQGNGPAAGPRNEQYF. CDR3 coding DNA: TGCGCCAGCAGCCAAGGGAACGGACCGGCGGCGGGGCCGAGAAACGAGCAGTACTTC.

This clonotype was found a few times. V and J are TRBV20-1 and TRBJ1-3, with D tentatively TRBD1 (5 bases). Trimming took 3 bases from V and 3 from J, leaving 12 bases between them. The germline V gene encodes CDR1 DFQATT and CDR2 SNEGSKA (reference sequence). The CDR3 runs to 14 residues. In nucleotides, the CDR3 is TGCAGTGCTAGGGGCTCAGGGTATGGAAACACCATATATTTT. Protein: CSARGSGYGNTIYF.

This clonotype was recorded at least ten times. The CDR3 bases are TGTGCCAGCAGTAACAGGGGGCCGAACACTGAAGCTTTCTTT. Protein sequence: CASSNRGPNTEAFF. This rearrangement joins TRBV6-5 to TRBJ1-1, with 9 bases lining up with TRBD1. Germline loops: CDR1 MNHEY, CDR2 SVGAGI. The CDR3 extends over 14 amino acids. Unmatched junction bases numbered 2, after V lost 5 bases and J lost 1 base.

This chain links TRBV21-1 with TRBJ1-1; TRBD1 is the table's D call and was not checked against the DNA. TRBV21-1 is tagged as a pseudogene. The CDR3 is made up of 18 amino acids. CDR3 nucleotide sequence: TGTGCCAGCAGCAAAGATCGGACAGGGGGGCCCATGAACACTGAAGCTTTCTTT. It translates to CASSKDRTGGPMNTEAFF.

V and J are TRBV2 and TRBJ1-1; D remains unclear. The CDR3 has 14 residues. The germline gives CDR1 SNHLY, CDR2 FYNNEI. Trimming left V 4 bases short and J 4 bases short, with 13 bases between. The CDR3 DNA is TGTGCCAGCAGTGTTCGAGGTGTTAGCACTGAAGCTTTCTTT. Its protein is CASSVRGVSTEAFF.

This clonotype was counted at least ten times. The chain's CDR3 is CASSFGGYGYTF. The CDR3 bases are TGTGCCAGCAGTTTCGGGGGTTATGGCTACACCTTC. The chain employs TRBV12-3 or TRBV12-4 and TRBJ1-2, with a weak D call TRBD1 (5 bases). The germline V and J ends were trimmed by 3 bases and 5 bases, with 7 bases remaining between them. This CDR3 region has 12 residues.

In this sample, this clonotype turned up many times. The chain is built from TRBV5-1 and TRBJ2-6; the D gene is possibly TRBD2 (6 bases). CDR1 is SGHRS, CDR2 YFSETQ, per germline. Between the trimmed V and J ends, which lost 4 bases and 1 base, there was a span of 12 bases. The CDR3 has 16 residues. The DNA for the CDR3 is TGCGCCAGCAGCCCCCCGGGGACTTCTGGGGCCAACGTCCTGACTTTC. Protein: CASSPPGTSGANVLTF.

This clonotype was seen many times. CDR3 in amino acids: CASSTPERLTGELFF. The CDR3 DNA reads TGCGCCAGCAGCACGCCAGAGCGATTGACCGGGGAGCTGTTTTTT. The gene calls are TRBV5-1 and TRBJ2-2; D call uncertain. Trimming took 4 bases from V and 5 from J, leaving 15 bases between them. Germline loops: CDR1 SGHRS, CDR2 YFSETQ. The CDR3 has 15 amino acids.

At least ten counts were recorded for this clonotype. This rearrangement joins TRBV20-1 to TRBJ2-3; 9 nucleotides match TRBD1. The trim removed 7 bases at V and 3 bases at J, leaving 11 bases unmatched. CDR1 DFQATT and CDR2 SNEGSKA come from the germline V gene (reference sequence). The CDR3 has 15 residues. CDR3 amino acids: CSVSRQGGGTDTQYF. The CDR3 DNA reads TGCAGTGTCTCAAGACAGGGGGGAGGGACAGATACGCAGTATTTT.

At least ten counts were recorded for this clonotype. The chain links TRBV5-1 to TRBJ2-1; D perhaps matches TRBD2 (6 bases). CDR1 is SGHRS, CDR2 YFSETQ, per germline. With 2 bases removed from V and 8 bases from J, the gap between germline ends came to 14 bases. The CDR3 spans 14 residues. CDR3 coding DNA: TGCGCCAGCAGCTTAAGCGGGTCTTGGGATGAGCAGTTCTTC. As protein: CASSLSGSWDEQFF.

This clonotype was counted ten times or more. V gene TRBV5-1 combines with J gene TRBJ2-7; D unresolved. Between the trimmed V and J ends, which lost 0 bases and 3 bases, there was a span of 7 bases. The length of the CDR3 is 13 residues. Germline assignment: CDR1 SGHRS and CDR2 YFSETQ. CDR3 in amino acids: CASSLGTVYEQYF. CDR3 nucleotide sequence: TGCGCCAGCAGCTTGGGGACCGTCTACGAGCAGTACTTC.

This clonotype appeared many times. The CDR3 DNA follows: TGTGCCACCAGTCTAACAGGGGGCAATGAGCAGTTCTTC. This encodes CATSLTGGNEQFF. The rearrangement joins TRBV24-1 to TRBJ2-1; 8 bases are a match to TRBD1. The ends lost 6 bases at V and 6 bases at J; junction bases unmatched: 3. The CDR3 is 13 amino acids. CDR1 and CDR2 (germline): KGHDR, SFDVKD.

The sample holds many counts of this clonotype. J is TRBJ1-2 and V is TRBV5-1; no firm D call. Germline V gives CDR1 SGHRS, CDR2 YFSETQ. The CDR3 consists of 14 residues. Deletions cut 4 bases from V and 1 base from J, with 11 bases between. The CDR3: CASSPPDNNYGYTF. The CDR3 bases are TGCGCCAGCAGCCCCCCTGACAATAACTATGGCTACACCTTC.

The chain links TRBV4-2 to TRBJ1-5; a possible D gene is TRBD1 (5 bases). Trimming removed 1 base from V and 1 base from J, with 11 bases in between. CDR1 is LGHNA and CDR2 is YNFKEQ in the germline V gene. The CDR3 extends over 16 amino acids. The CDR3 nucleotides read TGTGCCAGCAGCCAAGGAGGGGCGGGAAGCAATCAGCCCCAGCATTTT. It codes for CASSQGGAGSNQPQHF.

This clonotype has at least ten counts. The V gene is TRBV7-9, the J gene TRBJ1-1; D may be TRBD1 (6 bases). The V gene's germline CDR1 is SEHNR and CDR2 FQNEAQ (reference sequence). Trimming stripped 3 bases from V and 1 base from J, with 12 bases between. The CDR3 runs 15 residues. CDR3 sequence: CASSFEGVANTEAFF. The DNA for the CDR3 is TGTGCCAGCAGCTTTGAGGGGGTGGCGAACACTGAAGCTTTCTTT. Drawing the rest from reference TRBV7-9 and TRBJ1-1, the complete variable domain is DTGVSQNPRHKITKRGQNVTFRCDPISEHNRLYWYRQTLGQGPEFLTYFQNEAQLEKSRLLSDRFSAERPKGSFSTLEIQRTEQGDSAMYLCASSFEGVANTEAFFGQGTRLTVV.

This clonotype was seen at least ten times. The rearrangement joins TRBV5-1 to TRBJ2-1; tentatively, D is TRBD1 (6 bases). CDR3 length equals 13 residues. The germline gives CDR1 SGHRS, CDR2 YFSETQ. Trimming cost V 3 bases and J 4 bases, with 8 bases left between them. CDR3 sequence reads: CASSSDRYNEQFF. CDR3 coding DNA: TGCGCCAGCAGCTCTGACAGGTACAATGAGCAGTTCTTC. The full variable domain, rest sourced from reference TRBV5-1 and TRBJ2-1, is KAGVTQTPRYLIKTRGQQVTLSCSPISGHRSVSWYQQTPGQGLQFLFEYFSETQRNKGNFPGRFSGRQFSNSRSEMNVSTLELGDSALYLCASSSDRYNEQFFGPGTRLTVL.

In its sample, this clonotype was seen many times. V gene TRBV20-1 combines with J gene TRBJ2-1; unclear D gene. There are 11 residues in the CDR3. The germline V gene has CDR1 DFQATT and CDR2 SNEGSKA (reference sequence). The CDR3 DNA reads TGCAGCTTAAAAGGAGCTTATGAGCAGTTCTTC. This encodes CSLKGAYEQFF.

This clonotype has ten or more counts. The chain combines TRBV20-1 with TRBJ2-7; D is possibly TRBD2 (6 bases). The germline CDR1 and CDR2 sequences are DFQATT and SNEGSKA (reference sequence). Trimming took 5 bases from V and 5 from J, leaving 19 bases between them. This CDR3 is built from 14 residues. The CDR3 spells CSAPAGGKENEQYF. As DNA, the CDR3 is TGCAGTGCTCCCGCTGGGGGGAAGGAGAACGAGCAGTACTTC.

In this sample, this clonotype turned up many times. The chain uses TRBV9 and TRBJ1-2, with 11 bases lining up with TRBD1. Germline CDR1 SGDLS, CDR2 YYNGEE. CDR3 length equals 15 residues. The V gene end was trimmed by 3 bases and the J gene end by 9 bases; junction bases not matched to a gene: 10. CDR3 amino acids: CASSAPGTGGKSYTF. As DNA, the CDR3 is TGTGCCAGCAGCGCCCCCGGGACAGGGGGAAAAAGCTACACCTTC.